The entry below gives a single TCR beta chain sequence along with its context. The antigen is undetermined. This sample stems from a study of OX40 agonist ivuxolimab in advanced cancers. As for the study in general: Dose-escalation patients had hepatocellular carcinoma, melanoma, renal cell or head and neck cancer.

People who had autoimmune disease history or systemic immunosuppression were excluded. Overall study results and limits: Researchers report that CD8+ T cells had, on average, more expanded clones than CD4+.

Sequencing was performed with immunoSEQ multiplex PCR; in TCRdb, only in-frame clones are kept and a portion is missing. The data hold roughly 9,900 clones, with around 70% observed a single time. The CDR3 is 15 amino acids. The V end lost 0 bases, the J end lost 2 bases, and 11 bases lay between the germline ends. Germline V CDR1 and CDR2: SGDLS, YYNGEE. The rearrangement links TRBV9 to TRBJ2-5; D is perhaps TRBD2 (5 bases). The specimen was CD4+ or CD8+ T cells sorted from blood, collected in a trial of the OX40 agonist ivuxolimab. The TCR originated in an adult with an advanced solid tumor such as melanoma, head and neck, liver or kidney cancer. The chain's CDR3 is CASSVVGAVQETQYF. The CDR3 DNA reads as TGTGCCAGCAGCGTAGTGGGAGCGGTACAAGAGACCCAGTACTTC.